Listed below are T cell receptor beta chains from one sample, sequenced in a study of regulatory T cells in long-lasting Graves disease. One entry per CDR3 protein, called by TCRdb with MiXCR from the multiplex PCR reads. Here the sample spans hundreds of thousands of distinct CDR3 sequences, 16% being singletons. This sample also belongs to another study, concerning T cells in Graves' hyperthyroidism and ophthalmopathy.

Specimen: peripheral blood mononuclear cells (PBMCs), collected at new diagnosis, from a patient treated with antithyroid drugs. Receptor source: a man in his forties with Graves disease. Each CDR3 is given with its conserved first and last residue. The order of the fields is V gene, J gene, clone size, D gene, CDR3 protein, CDR3 DNA. A D gene is named only where the DNA matches it firmly. Clone size is given for some rows only: seen once, a few or many times, or a class if the clone is expanded.

>TRBV6-9|TRBJ2-7|few|TRBD1
CASSFPGQGKWNEQYF
TGTGCCAGCAGTTTCCCGGGACAGGGGAAATGGAACGAGCAGTACTTC
>TRBV7-2|TRBJ1-4|many|-
CASSLRQGDEKLFF
TGTGCCAGCAGCTTACGGCAGGGTGATGAAAAACTGTTTTTT
>TRBV20-1|TRBJ1-4|-|-
CSARDQQVGEKLFF
TGCAGTGCTAGAGATCAGCAGGTGGGGGAAAAACTGTTTTTT
>TRBV7-8|TRBJ1-5|many|-
CASSLGTFDNQPQHF
TGTGCCAGCAGCTTAGGGACTTTCGACAATCAGCCCCAGCATTTT
>TRBV15|TRBJ1-4|-|-
CATSRDRSGQDEKLFF
TGTGCCACCAGCAGAGATAGGTCGGGCCAGGATGAAAAACTGTTTTTT
>TRBV28|TRBJ1-4|few|-
CASSLRTTNEKLFF
TGTGCCAGCAGTCTAAGAACAACTAATGAAAAACTGTTTTTT
>TRBV27|TRBJ1-1|few|TRBD1
CASSLSGQMNTEAFF
TGTGCCAGCAGTTTATCGGGACAGATGAACACTGAAGCTTTCTTT
>TRBV9|TRBJ2-5|-|-
CASSVEQTAETQYF
TGTGCCAGCAGCGTAGAACAGACGGCAGAGACCCAGTACTTC
>TRBV20-1|TRBJ2-1|many|TRBD2
CSASASGGNEQFF
TGCAGTGCTAGCGCCTCGGGGGGCAATGAGCAGTTCTTC
>TRBV19|TRBJ1-1|many|-
CASTRDRNGRAFF
TGTGCCAGTACCCGAGACAGGAACGGCCGAGCTTTCTTT
>TRBV5-1|TRBJ2-3|few|TRBD2
CASSSGSPVSGGQQYF
TGCGCCAGCAGCTCAGGGAGCCCCGTAAGCGGGGGCCAGCAGTATTTT
>TRBV25-1|TRBJ2-7|-|TRBD2
CASTPLAGGLEQYF
TGTGCCAGCACCCCCCTAGCGGGGGGGCTCGAGCAGTACTTC
>TRBV12-3/TRBV12-4|TRBJ2-7|many|TRBD2
CASSPSGGLNEQYF
TGTGCCAGCAGTCCTAGCGGGGGTCTGAACGAGCAGTACTTC
>TRBV5-1|TRBJ2-2|many|-
CASSFDIQANTGELFF
TGCGCCAGCAGCTTTGACATACAGGCGAACACCGGGGAGCTGTTTTTT
>TRBV9|TRBJ1-4|few|-
CASSVAPGATNEKLFF
TGTGCCAGCAGCGTAGCCCCAGGAGCAACTAATGAAAAACTGTTTTTT
>TRBV19|TRBJ1-5|-|-
CASSMGGSNQPQHF
TGTGCCAGTAGTATGGGAGGAAGCAATCAGCCCCAGCATTTT
>TRBV28|TRBJ2-1|many|-
CASSLGSTGVFF
TGTGCCAGCAGTTTAGGGTCCACCGGGGTGTTCTTC
>TRBV25-1|TRBJ2-1|many|-
CASSDSGTGRRNEQFF
TGTGCCAGCAGTGATTCGGGGACCGGAAGGCGCAATGAGCAGTTCTTC
>TRBV20-1|TRBJ1-6|-|-
CSALPGGSYNSPLHF
TGCAGTGCTCTCCCCGGCGGGTCCTATAATTCACCCCTCCACTTT
>TRBV12-3/TRBV12-4|TRBJ1-1|few|-
CASRTWTRNTEAFF
TGTGCCAGCAGGACCTGGACCAGGAACACTGAAGCTTTCTTT
>TRBV12-3/TRBV12-4|TRBJ1-5|many|-
CASSLAQVSNQPQHF
TGTGCCAGCAGTTTAGCGCAGGTGTCCAATCAGCCCCAGCATTTT
>TRBV24-1|TRBJ1-6|few|-
CATSDAPRGLDSPLHF
TGTGCCACCAGTGACGCCCCTCGGGGGCTCGATTCACCCCTCCACTTT
>TRBV12-5|TRBJ2-4|-|TRBD2
CATSGGRNIQYF
TGCGCTACTAGCGGGGGGCGGAACATTCAGTACTTC
>TRBV28|TRBJ2-3|many|TRBD2
CASRSATSPINQDTQYF
TGTGCCAGCAGGTCCGCGACTAGCCCGATAAACCAAGATACGCAGTATTTT
>TRBV24-1|TRBJ2-5|-|-
CATSDFRQETQYF
TGTGCCACCAGTGATTTCCGGCAAGAGACCCAGTACTTC
>TRBV12-3/TRBV12-4|TRBJ1-1|many|-
CASSWGQGGYEAFF
TGTGCCAGCAGTTGGGGGCAGGGCGGTTATGAAGCTTTCTTT
>TRBV19|TRBJ2-1|-|TRBD2
CASSIPGGGVYNEQFF
TGTGCCAGTAGTATCCCCGGCGGGGGAGTCTACAATGAGCAGTTCTTC
>TRBV15|TRBJ2-3|many|TRBD2
CATSGRRAGASTDTQYF
TGTGCCACCAGCGGGAGAAGAGCGGGAGCTAGCACAGATACGCAGTATTTT
>TRBV27|TRBJ2-7|many|TRBD1
CASSSDRGHYEQYF
TGTGCCAGCAGTTCGGACAGGGGGCACTACGAGCAGTACTTC
>TRBV6-2/TRBV6-3|TRBJ2-7|many|-
CASSYSTARSYEQYF
TGTGCCAGCAGTTACTCGACAGCACGGTCCTACGAGCAGTACTTC
>TRBV4-3|TRBJ1-4|many|-
CASSQEWLGSNEKLFF
TGCGCCAGCAGCCAAGAATGGCTCGGCAGTAATGAAAAACTGTTTTTT
>TRBV27|TRBJ2-3|many|TRBD2
CASSFGGGGITDTQYF
TGTGCCAGCAGTTTCGGAGGCGGGGGTATCACAGATACGCAGTATTTT
>TRBV6-2/TRBV6-3|TRBJ1-1|many|-
CASSYTRGRRNTEAFF
TGTGCCAGCAGTTACACCCGTGGGCGGCGGAACACTGAAGCTTTCTTT
>TRBV29-1|TRBJ2-3|few|-
CSVPVSSDTQYF
TGCAGCGTTCCGGTATCGTCGGATACGCAGTATTTT
>TRBV18|TRBJ2-5|many|-
CASSRRTGPETQYF
TGTGCCAGCTCACGACGGACGGGCCCAGAGACCCAGTACTTC
>TRBV20-1|TRBJ2-3|few|-
CSVRSRTESTDTQYF
TGCAGTGTCAGATCCCGGACAGAGAGCACAGATACGCAGTATTTT
>TRBV15|TRBJ2-2|few|-
CATSTGNTGELFF
TGTGCCACCAGCACCGGGAACACCGGGGAGCTGTTTTTT
>TRBV27|TRBJ2-3|many|-
CASSQLKGRGTDTQYF
TGTGCCAGCAGTCAGTTAAAGGGGAGAGGCACAGATACGCAGTATTTT
>TRBV20-1|TRBJ2-7|few|-
CSARVPPARDEQYF
TGCAGTGCTAGAGTCCCCCCCGCTCGGGACGAGCAGTACTTC
>TRBV6-5|TRBJ1-1|many|-
CASSYLGEGDTEAFF
TGTGCCAGCAGTTATCTTGGAGAGGGCGACACTGAAGCTTTCTTT
>TRBV28|TRBJ1-4|-|TRBD1
CAITPGQGAGKLFF
TGTGCCATTACACCGGGACAGGGGGCGGGAAAACTGTTTTTT
>TRBV10-3|TRBJ1-4|-|-
CAISERGGNEKLFF
TGTGCCATCAGTGAGCGGGGGGGGAACGAAAAACTGTTTTTT
>TRBV11-1|TRBJ2-1|-|TRBD1
CASGLQGESYNEQFF
TGTGCCAGCGGCTTACAGGGGGAATCCTACAATGAGCAGTTCTTC
>TRBV7-9|TRBJ2-5|many|-
CASSLVEATQYF
TGTGCCAGCAGCTTGGTAGAAGCGACCCAGTACTTC
>TRBV7-9|TRBJ1-1|many|-
CASSPGHYAEEAFF
TGTGCCAGCAGCCCAGGACATTATGCTGAGGAAGCTTTCTTT